This T cell receptor beta chain derives from a study of cytotoxic CD8 clonotypes in ibrutinib-treated CLL. Study background: Response specimens were obtained following a median treatment duration of roughly 11 months, with a range of 6 to 36.

The CDR3 is 15 residues long. V shed 2 bases and J shed 4 bases, with 12 bases lying between them. Germline assignment: CDR1 SGHTA and CDR2 FQGNSA. Turning to this clone: Its antigen is still unknown.

With sequencing, the targeted depth ranged from 1 in 200,000 to 1 in 1 million T cells. Using immunoSEQ multiplex PCR, the repertoire was profiled, and TCRdb retains in-frame clones only, with some absent. Of over 200,000 clones detected, 65% to 80% appear once; the ten largest clones hold approximately 6%. General study findings and limits: Having risen at ibrutinib response, clonality had fallen back toward baseline by progression.

This TCR was recovered from a human donor with chronic lymphocytic leukemia. Specimen: PBMCs, collected after 12 months of ibrutinib treatment. The rearrangement links TRBV7-2 to TRBJ1-5; D perhaps matches TRBD1 (5 bases). The DNA of the CDR3 is TGTGCCAGCAGCTTAAGGGGATTGGGGAATCAGCCCCAGCATTTT. As protein: CASSLRGLGNQPQHF.